The following is a T cell receptor beta chain sequence with its context. This entry is derived from a study of blood T cell repertoires in COVID-19. About the study: COVID-19 samples, acute and convalescent, were from the United States, Italy and Spain. The cDNA or gDNA used as material had been derived from T cells, B-cell-depleted T cells, or PBMCs.

The repertoire was sequenced with immunoSEQ multiplex PCR; TCRdb's copy has only in-frame clones and lacks some. The sample holds about 190,000 clones, about 83% seen once. This CDR3 is 14 amino acids long. V trimming: 5 bases; J trimming: 6 bases; junction bases outside the gene matches: 9. Germline V gene sequence: CDR1 SGHAT, CDR2 FQDESV (reference sequence). Participants' own reports of clinical history determined their cohort assignment. Recovered status in Cohort 3 required two negative PCRs, clearance, or symptom resolution. This chain connects TRBV11-1 to TRBJ2-7; TRBD2 agrees at 8 bases. The receptor was derived from a woman under 40 who had recovered from COVID-19. Sequenced sample: PBMCs or T cells enriched from blood (not recorded which). Here the CDR3 DNA reads TGTGCCAGCAGCGGAGGACTAGCTCGGGCCGAGCAGTACTTC. Its translation is CASSGGLARAEQYF.